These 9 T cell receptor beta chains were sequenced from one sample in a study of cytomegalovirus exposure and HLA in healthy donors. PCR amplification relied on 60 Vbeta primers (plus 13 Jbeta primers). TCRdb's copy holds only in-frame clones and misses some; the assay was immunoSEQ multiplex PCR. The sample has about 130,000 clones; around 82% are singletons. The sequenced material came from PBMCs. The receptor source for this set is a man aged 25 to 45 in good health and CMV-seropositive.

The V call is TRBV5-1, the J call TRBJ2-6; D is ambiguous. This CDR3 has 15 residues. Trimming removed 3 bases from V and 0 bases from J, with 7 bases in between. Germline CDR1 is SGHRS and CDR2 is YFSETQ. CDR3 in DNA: TGCGCCAGCAGCTCAAATCCCTCTGGGGCCAACGTCCTGACTTTC. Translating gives CASSSNPSGANVLTF.

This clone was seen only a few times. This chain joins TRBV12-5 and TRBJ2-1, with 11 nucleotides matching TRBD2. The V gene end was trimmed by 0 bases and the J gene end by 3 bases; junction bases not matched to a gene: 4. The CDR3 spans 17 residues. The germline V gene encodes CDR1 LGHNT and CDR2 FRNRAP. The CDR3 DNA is TGTGCTAGTGGTTTGGTACTAGCGGGAGCGGTCTACAATGAGCAGTTCTTC. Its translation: CASGLVLAGAVYNEQFF. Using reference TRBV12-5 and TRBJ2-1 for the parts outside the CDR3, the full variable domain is DARVTQTPRHKVTEMGQEVTMRCQPILGHNTVFWYRQTMMQGLELLAYFRNRAPLDDSGMPKDRFSAEMPDATLATLKIQPSEPRDSAVYFCASGLVLAGAVYNEQFFGPGTRLTVL.

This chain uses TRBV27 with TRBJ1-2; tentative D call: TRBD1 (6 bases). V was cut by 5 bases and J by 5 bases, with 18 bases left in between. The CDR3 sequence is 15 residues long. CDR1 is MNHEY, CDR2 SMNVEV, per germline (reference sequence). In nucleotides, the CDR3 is TGTGCCAGCAGTCTAACGGGGGGCCCGGGGTATGGCTACACCTTC. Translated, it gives CASSLTGGPGYGYTF.

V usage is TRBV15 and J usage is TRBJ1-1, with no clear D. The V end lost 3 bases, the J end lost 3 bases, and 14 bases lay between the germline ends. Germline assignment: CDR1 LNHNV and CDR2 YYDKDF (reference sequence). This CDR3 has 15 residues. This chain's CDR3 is CATSSGGPRYTEAFF. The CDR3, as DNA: TGTGCCACCAGCAGTGGAGGCCCCAGATACACTGAAGCTTTCTTT. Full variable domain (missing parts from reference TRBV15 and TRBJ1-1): DAMVIQNPRYQVTQFGKPVTLSCSQTLNHNVMYWYQQKSSQAPKLLFHYYDKDFNNEADTPDNFQSRRPNTSFCFLDIRSPGLGDTAMYLCATSSGGPRYTEAFFGQGTRLTVV.

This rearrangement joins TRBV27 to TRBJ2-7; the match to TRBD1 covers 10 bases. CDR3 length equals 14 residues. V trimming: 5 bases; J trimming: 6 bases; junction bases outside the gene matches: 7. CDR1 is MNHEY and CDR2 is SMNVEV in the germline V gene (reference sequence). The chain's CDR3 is CASSLRDRGGEQYF. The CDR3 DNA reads TGTGCCAGCAGTCTCCGGGACAGGGGCGGCGAGCAGTACTTC.

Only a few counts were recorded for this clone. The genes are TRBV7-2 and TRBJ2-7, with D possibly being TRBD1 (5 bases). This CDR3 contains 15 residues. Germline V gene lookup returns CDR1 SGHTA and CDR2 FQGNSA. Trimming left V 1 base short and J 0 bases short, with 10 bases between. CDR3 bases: TGTGCCAGCAGCTTAGACACAGGAAGCTCCTACGAGCAGTACTTC. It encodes CASSLDTGSSYEQYF.

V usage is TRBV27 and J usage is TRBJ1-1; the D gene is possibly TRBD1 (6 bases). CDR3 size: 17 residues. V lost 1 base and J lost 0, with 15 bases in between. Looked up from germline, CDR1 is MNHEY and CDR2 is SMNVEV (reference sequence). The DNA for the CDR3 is TGTGCCAGCAGTTTATGGGGGGGGCAGGTCATGAACACTGAAGCTTTCTTT. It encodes CASSLWGGQVMNTEAFF.

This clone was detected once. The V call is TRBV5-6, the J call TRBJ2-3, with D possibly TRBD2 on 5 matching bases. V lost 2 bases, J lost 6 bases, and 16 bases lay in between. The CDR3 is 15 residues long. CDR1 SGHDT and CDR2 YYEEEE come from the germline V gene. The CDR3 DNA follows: TGTGCCAGCAGCTTCCCCCCAAGGACGGGGGATACGCAGTATTTT. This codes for CASSFPPRTGDTQYF.

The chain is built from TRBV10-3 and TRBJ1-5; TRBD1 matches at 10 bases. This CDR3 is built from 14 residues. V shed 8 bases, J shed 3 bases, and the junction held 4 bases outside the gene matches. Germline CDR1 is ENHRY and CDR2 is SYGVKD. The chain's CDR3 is CAIGRQGANQPQHF. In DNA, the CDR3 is TGTGCCATCGGGAGACAGGGGGCCAATCAGCCCCAGCATTTT.